This is a list of T cell receptor beta chains from one sample in a study of CD8+CD57+ T cells in acquired aplastic anemia. MiXCR was run by TCRdb on the reads, yielding one entry per CDR3 protein. The sample yields 400,000 to 600,000 distinct CDR3 sequences, approximately 33% seen once. Sequencing was performed on sorted CD4+, CD8+, or CD8+CD57+ T cells (not recorded which) from PBMCs. These receptors all stem from a human donor with aplastic anemia. CDR3s include the opening cysteine and the closing phenylalanine or tryptophan. The order of the fields is D gene, J gene, clone size, V gene, CDR3 protein, CDR3 DNA. The D gene is left open where the match is weak. The size of a clone is reported for some rows only, either as once, few or many, or as a class for expanded clones.

d_gene: -; j_gene: TRBJ2-3; abundance: -; v_gene: TRBV24-1; CDR3aa: CATSDSVDTQYF; CDR3nt: TGTGCCACCAGTGATAGCGTGGATACGCAGTATTTT
d_gene: TRBD2; j_gene: TRBJ2-3; abundance: many; v_gene: TRBV15; CDR3aa: CATSRDAPGAGRTDTQYF; CDR3nt: TGTGCCACCAGCAGAGATGCCCCTGGAGCGGGGCGCACAGATACGCAGTATTTT
d_gene: -; j_gene: TRBJ2-5; abundance: -; v_gene: TRBV20-1; CDR3aa: CSAKGGGETQYF; CDR3nt: TGCAGTGCTAAGGGGGGTGGGGAGACCCAGTACTTC
d_gene: TRBD1; j_gene: TRBJ2-3; abundance: few; v_gene: TRBV10-3; CDR3aa: CATSDRGTDTQYF; CDR3nt: TGTGCCACATCGGACAGGGGTACAGATACGCAGTATTTT
d_gene: -; j_gene: TRBJ2-7; abundance: few; v_gene: TRBV3-1; CDR3aa: CASSAGVEQYF; CDR3nt: TGTGCCAGCAGCGCTGGGGTCGAGCAGTACTTC
d_gene: -; j_gene: TRBJ2-7; abundance: -; v_gene: TRBV6-1; CDR3aa: CASRQNYEQYF; CDR3nt: TGTGCCAGCAGACAGAACTACGAGCAGTACTTC
d_gene: -; j_gene: TRBJ2-3; abundance: -; v_gene: TRBV2; CDR3aa: CASSDLTGLLSTDTQYF; CDR3nt: TGTGCCAGCAGTGACCTCACAGGCCTATTGAGCACAGATACGCAGTATTTT
d_gene: -; j_gene: TRBJ1-6; abundance: -; v_gene: TRBV5-1; CDR3aa: CASSPRGDNNSPLHF; CDR3nt: TGCGCCAGCAGCCCCAGGGGCGACAATAATTCACCCCTCCACTTT
d_gene: -; j_gene: TRBJ1-3; abundance: few; v_gene: TRBV5-1; CDR3aa: CASREDMYSGNTIYF; CDR3nt: TGCGCCAGCAGGGAGGATATGTACTCTGGAAACACCATATATTTT
d_gene: -; j_gene: TRBJ1-2; abundance: many; v_gene: TRBV4-1; CDR3aa: CASSQETGYGYTF; CDR3nt: TGCGCCAGCAGCCAAGAAACGGGCTATGGCTACACCTTC
d_gene: TRBD1; j_gene: TRBJ2-5; abundance: -; v_gene: TRBV9; CDR3aa: CASSVAGGAETQYF; CDR3nt: TGTGCCAGCAGCGTAGCAGGGGGCGCGGAGACCCAGTACTTC
d_gene: -; j_gene: TRBJ1-5; abundance: -; v_gene: TRBV24-1; CDR3aa: CATGRGRQETQHF; CDR3nt: TGTGCCACCGGACGGGGCAGGCAGGAGACCCAGCATTTT
d_gene: -; j_gene: TRBJ2-7; abundance: few; v_gene: TRBV7-9; CDR3aa: CASSPGARYEQYF; CDR3nt: TGTGCCAGCAGCCCAGGTGCGAGATACGAGCAGTACTTC
d_gene: TRBD1; j_gene: TRBJ1-1; abundance: -; v_gene: TRBV7-9; CDR3aa: CASRLQGAEAFF; CDR3nt: TGTGCCAGCAGACTCCAGGGGGCTGAAGCTTTCTTT
d_gene: TRBD2; j_gene: TRBJ2-7; abundance: few; v_gene: TRBV2; CDR3aa: CASSEAGAGAYEQYF; CDR3nt: TGTGCCAGCAGTGAAGCAGGGGCGGGGGCCTACGAGCAGTACTTC
d_gene: -; j_gene: TRBJ1-1; abundance: once; v_gene: TRBV10-1; CDR3aa: CASRDTAPNTEAFF; CDR3nt: TGCGCCAGCAGAGACACAGCCCCGAACACTGAAGCTTTCTTT
d_gene: -; j_gene: TRBJ2-3; abundance: few; v_gene: TRBV5-1; CDR3aa: CASSLEEPSTDTQYF; CDR3nt: TGCGCCAGCAGCTTGGAGGAGCCTAGCACAGATACGCAGTATTTT
d_gene: TRBD2; j_gene: TRBJ2-1; abundance: -; v_gene: TRBV11-1; CDR3aa: CASSFRPSGSERSYNEQFF; CDR3nt: TGTGCCAGCAGCTTTAGGCCTAGCGGGAGCGAGCGCTCCTACAATGAGCAGTTCTTC
d_gene: TRBD2; j_gene: TRBJ2-7; abundance: few; v_gene: TRBV6-1; CDR3aa: CAGGAYEQYF; CDR3nt: TGTGCCGGGGGGGCCTACGAGCAGTACTTC
d_gene: TRBD1; j_gene: TRBJ1-3; abundance: few; v_gene: TRBV25-1; CDR3aa: CASSETGTGRGNTIYF; CDR3nt: TGTGCCAGCAGCGAGACCGGGACAGGGCGTGGAAACACCATATATTTT
d_gene: TRBD1; j_gene: TRBJ1-2; abundance: many; v_gene: TRBV9; CDR3aa: CASSVGPGQGFGYGYTF; CDR3nt: TGTGCCAGCAGCGTAGGGCCGGGACAGGGGTTTGGCTATGGCTACACCTTC
d_gene: -; j_gene: TRBJ1-2; abundance: many; v_gene: TRBV29-1; CDR3aa: CSSWGDSGYTF; CDR3nt: TGCAGCTCATGGGGAGATAGCGGCTACACCTTC